This TCR beta chain comes out of a study of T cells after yellow fever vaccination. Overall study context: Preparation of the low-cell-number fractions used SMART-Seq v4 Ultra Low Input.

Note on this clonotype: Its antigen is undetermined.

As TCR cDNA was made by 5'RACE template switching, a universal primer site and UMIs were added. TCRdb reprocessed the 5' RACE reads with MiXCR, giving one entry per CDR3 protein. The data contain over 300,000 distinct CDR3 sequences, roughly 4.3% of them singletons. After removal of 5 bases from V and 2 bases from J, the junction contained 4 bases not matched to a gene. Germline V gives CDR1 SEHNR, CDR2 FQNEAQ (reference sequence). CDR3 size: 17 residues. Overall study results and limits: Compared with primary, the secondary response was weaker and peaked at day 5, not 15.

The specimen comprised PBMCs, sampled 5 days after the yellow fever booster vaccination. The chain uses TRBV7-9 and TRBJ2-6; 12 nucleotides agree with TRBD1. This clonotype was sampled from a man younger than 35 who received the YFV17D yellow fever vaccine. DNA for the CDR3: TGTGCCAGCAGCAGCCGGGACAGGGGGCCTGGGGCCAACGTCCTGACTTTC. It codes for CASSSRDRGPGANVLTF.